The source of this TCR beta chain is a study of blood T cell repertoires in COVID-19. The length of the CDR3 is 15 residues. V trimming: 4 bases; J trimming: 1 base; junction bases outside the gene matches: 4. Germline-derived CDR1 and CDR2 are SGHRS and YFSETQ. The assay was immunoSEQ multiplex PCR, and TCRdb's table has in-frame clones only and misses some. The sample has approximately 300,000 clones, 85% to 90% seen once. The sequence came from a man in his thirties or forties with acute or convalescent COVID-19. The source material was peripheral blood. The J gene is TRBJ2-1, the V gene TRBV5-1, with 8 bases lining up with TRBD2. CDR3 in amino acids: CASSPGLGSYNEQFF. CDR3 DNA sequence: TGCGCCAGCAGCCCGGGACTAGGGTCCTACAATGAGCAGTTCTTC.